Shown below are 25 T cell receptor beta chains from a single sample sequenced in a study of blood T cell repertoires in COVID-19. Assay: immunoSEQ multiplex PCR; the TCRdb copy retains only in-frame clones and omits some. This sample has about 15,000 clones, with around 74% found just once. Specimen: peripheral blood. These receptors all come from a man aged 60-69 years with acute or convalescent COVID-19.

This clone appeared once. The chain joins TRBV6-2 or TRBV6-3 to TRBJ2-7; no clear D. The germline gives CDR1 MNHEY, CDR2 SVGEGT. The length of the CDR3 is 12 residues. V lost 2 bases, J lost 3 bases, and 5 bases lay in between. As DNA, the CDR3 is TGTGCCAGCAGTTACGCGTTCTACGAGCAGTACTTC. Translation: CASSYAFYEQYF.

The chain employs TRBV7-9 and TRBJ2-2, with a weak D call TRBD1 (5 bases). Germline CDR1 is SEHNR and CDR2 is FQNEAQ (reference sequence). CDR3 length: 13 residues. Trimming shortened V by 5 bases and J by 5 bases, and 9 bases separated the two germline ends. CDR3 region: CASSSRVTGELFF. DNA for the CDR3: TGTGCCAGCAGCAGCAGGGTTACCGGGGAGCTGTTTTTT.

V usage is TRBV7-2 and J usage is TRBJ1-1, with 8 positions matching TRBD1. Per the germline V gene, CDR1 is SGHTA and CDR2 is FQGNSA. Trimming cost V 4 bases and J 4 bases; bases outside gene matches: 2. The CDR3 contains 13 residues. The CDR3 loop is CASSSDRATEAFF. CDR3 in DNA: TGTGCCAGCAGCTCGGACAGGGCCACTGAAGCTTTCTTT.

This clone was seen a handful of times. The DNA of the CDR3 is TGTGCCAGCAGTCAGCAGGGTGGGGGCAGCAATCAGCCCCAGCATTTT. Its protein product is CASSQQGGGSNQPQHF. The genes are TRBV27 and TRBJ1-5; a weak D match, TRBD1 (6 bases). V was shortened by 5 bases and J by 1 base, with 15 bases between the two germline ends. CDR1 is MNHEY, CDR2 SMNVEV, per germline (reference sequence). The CDR3 length is 16 residues.

DNA for the CDR3: TGTGCCAGCAGCCAAGACATGTCCACTGAAGCTTTCTTT. Residues: CASSQDMSTEAFF. The chain combines TRBV3-1 (or the pseudogene TRBV3-2) with TRBJ1-1; the D is unclear. Trimming cost V 0 bases and J 4 bases, with 6 bases left between them. Germline V lookup: CDR1 LGHDT, CDR2 YNNKEL (reference sequence). There are 13 residues in the CDR3.

This chain connects TRBV28 to TRBJ2-5; perhaps TRBD1 as D (6 bases). The CDR3 has 15 amino acids. V lost 3 bases to trimming and J lost 2 bases, with 13 bases between them. Germline V gives CDR1 MDHEN, CDR2 SYDVKM. CDR3 sequence (DNA): TGTGCCAGCAGTTTGTGGCAGGGGAATCAAGAGACCCAGTACTTC. It specifies CASSLWQGNQETQYF.

This clone was counted only a few times. The chain employs TRBV25-1 and TRBJ2-5, with 9 bases fitting TRBD1. Germline CDR1 MGHDK, CDR2 SYGVNS. Trimming removed 4 bases from V and 3 bases from J; junction bases left unmatched: 15. The CDR3 length is 18 residues. CDR3 nucleotide sequence: TGTGCCAGCAGTGCTGCGCCGGGACAGGGTGCTCCAGAAGAGACCCAGTACTTC. Translation gives CASSAAPGQGAPEETQYF.

This clone was found once. V is TRBV27 and J is TRBJ1-1; D not certain. Looked up from germline, CDR1 is MNHEY and CDR2 is SMNVEV (reference sequence). CDR3 length equals 14 residues. Trimming removed 4 bases from V and 1 base from J, with 10 bases in between. In DNA, the CDR3 is TGTGCCAGCAGTTACCGAGACAAGAACACTGAAGCTTTCTTT. Its protein is CASSYRDKNTEAFF.

The gene calls are TRBV12-2 and TRBJ1-5. TRBV12-2 is classified as a pseudogene. This CDR3 contains 16 residues. CDR3 protein: CASRSAGELGNQPQHF. The DNA for the CDR3 is TGTGCAAGTCGCTCCGCGGGGGAATTGGGCAATCAGCCCCAGCATTTT.

The chain couples TRBV7-8 to TRBJ1-6, with D perhaps matching TRBD1 (5 bases). CDR3 length equals 15 residues. CDR1 and CDR2 (germline): SGHVS, FQNEAQ. The V end was cut by 3 bases, the J end by 5 bases, with 11 bases between. The CDR3 loop reads CASSFEEQDNSPLHF. In DNA form, the CDR3 reads TGTGCCAGCAGCTTTGAGGAACAGGATAATTCACCCCTCCACTTT.

This clone was found once. The rearrangement uses TRBV6-5 and TRBJ2-7; the D gene is possibly TRBD1 (5 bases). The germline gives CDR1 MNHEY, CDR2 SVGAGI. This CDR3 has 12 residues. V lost 6 bases and J lost 4, with 10 bases in between. CDR3 nucleotides: TGTGCCAGCAGCTTTACAGGATACGAGCAGTACTTC. Its translation: CASSFTGYEQYF.

V is TRBV21-1 and J is TRBJ2-1; the table's D call, TRBD1, was not checked against the DNA. TRBV21-1 is designated a pseudogene. CDR3 length equals 17 residues. The CDR3 region has the DNA TGTGCCAGCAGCAAAGATAAAGACAGCAGCTCCTACAATGAGCAGTTCTTC. It codes for CASSKDKDSSSYNEQFF.

The genes are TRBV29-1 and TRBJ2-2; 8 bases match TRBD1. Per germline, CDR1 SQVTM and CDR2 ANQGSEA. The V and J ends lost 4 bases and 4 bases, in that order; junction bases with no gene match: 2. The CDR3 has 13 amino acids. The CDR3: CSVATGGTGELFF. In DNA form, the CDR3 reads TGCAGCGTTGCCACAGGGGGCACCGGGGAGCTGTTTTTT.

By share, this clone counts as medium-sized. The chain couples TRBV6-5 to TRBJ1-4; D is possibly TRBD1 (6 bases). This CDR3 has 16 residues. Trimming pared 0 bases from V and 0 bases from J, leaving 8 bases between. Germline values: CDR1 MNHEY, CDR2 SVGAGI. CDR3 region: CASSYSAGATNEKLFF. The CDR3 DNA reads as TGTGCCAGCAGTTACTCGGCAGGGGCAACTAATGAAAAACTGTTTTTT.

V and J are TRBV7-9 and TRBJ1-2, with a possible D match to TRBD1 (5 bases). The CDR3 contains 13 residues. CDR1 is SEHNR, CDR2 FQNEAQ, per germline (reference sequence). CDR3 DNA: TGTGCAGGCGCACAGGCTTCGGACTATGGCTACACCTTC. Protein product: CAGAQASDYGYTF. Variable domain in full (rest from reference TRBV7-9 and TRBJ1-2): DTGVSQNPRHKITKRGQNVTFRCDPISEHNRLYWYRQTLGQGPEFLTYFQNEAQLEKSRLLSDRFSAERPKGSFSTLEIQRTEQGDSAMYLCAGAQASDYGYTFGSGTRLTVV.

The chain uses TRBV7-9 and TRBJ2-3, with TRBD1 matching 8 bases. The trim removed 4 bases at V and 4 bases at J, leaving 10 bases unmatched. CDR3 length: 16 amino acids. Germline V gene data show CDR1 as SEHNR and CDR2 as FQNEAQ (reference sequence). CDR3 nucleotides: TGTGCCAGCAGCTCCGGACAGGGCAGCCTCGCAGATACGCAGTATTTT. It encodes CASSSGQGSLADTQYF.

This clone was recorded a few times. The chain employs TRBV7-9 and TRBJ1-2; 8 bases align to TRBD1. Germline CDR1 is SEHNR and CDR2 is FQNEAQ (reference sequence). The CDR3 has 13 residues. V lost 2 bases to trimming and J lost 4 bases; unmatched junction nucleotides: 0. This chain's CDR3 is CASSLQGAYGYTF. The CDR3 DNA sequence: TGTGCCAGCAGCTTACAGGGGGCCTATGGCTACACCTTC.

The chain joins TRBV11-2 to TRBJ2-3; TRBD2 might be the D (6 bases). CDR3 size: 12 residues. CDR1 SGHAT and CDR2 FQNNGV come from the germline V gene. V was pared by 5 bases and J by 11 bases, with 14 bases between. The CDR3 DNA follows: TGTGCCAGCAGCCGAACCGGGACTCGGCAGTATTTT. Protein: CASSRTGTRQYF.

This clone was found a few times. The chain links TRBV5-4 to TRBJ1-2; D unresolved. V was cut by 2 bases and J by 3 bases, with 8 bases left in between. Germline V CDR1 and CDR2: SGHNT, YYREEE (reference sequence). The CDR3 runs 13 residues. CDR3 DNA sequence: TGTGCCAGCAGCTTAGTGAGGGACTATGGCTACACCTTC. This codes for CASSLVRDYGYTF.

This chain uses TRBV12-3 or TRBV12-4 with TRBJ1-6; D is unresolved. Trimming shortened V by 6 bases and J by 9 bases, and 9 bases separated the two germline ends. This CDR3 spans 12 amino acids. The CDR3 DNA is TGTGCCAGCAGCTATCCGGGTTCACCCCTCCACTTT. It translates to CASSYPGSPLHF.

This rearrangement joins TRBV5-6 to TRBJ2-3; tentative D call: TRBD1 (5 bases). The V end was cut by 1 base, the J end by 2 bases, with 14 bases between. The CDR3 runs 16 residues. CDR1 is SGHDT and CDR2 is YYEEEE in the germline V gene. The CDR3 is CASSLSPGIFTDTQYF. CDR3 nucleotide sequence: TGTGCCAGCAGCTTGAGCCCAGGGATCTTCACAGATACGCAGTATTTT.

The V call is TRBV10-3, the J call TRBJ2-2, with TRBD2 matching 8 bases. Germline V lookup: CDR1 ENHRY, CDR2 SYGVKD. CDR3 length: 14 amino acids. V dropped 7 bases and J dropped 7; count of bases not matched to a gene: 8. The CDR3 nucleotides are TGTGCCATCATGTCACGGGAGGGGGTCGGGGAGCTGTTTTTT. It encodes CAIMSREGVGELFF.

The chain employs TRBV2 and TRBJ2-1; tentative D call: TRBD1 (6 bases). Germline CDR1 SNHLY, CDR2 FYNNEI. With 3 bases removed from V and 4 bases from J, the gap between germline ends came to 10 bases. The CDR3 covers 14 residues. The CDR3 region is CASSDDQGYNEQFF. For the CDR3, the DNA is TGTGCCAGCAGTGATGACCAGGGGTACAATGAGCAGTTCTTC.

V gene TRBV4-3 combines with J gene TRBJ2-1; D not certain. This CDR3 has 15 amino acids. Deletions cut 4 bases from V and 2 bases from J, with 12 bases between. From germline, CDR1 is LGHNA and CDR2 YSLEER. As DNA, the CDR3 is TGCGCCAGCAGCCCGGAGTGGAGCACCTACAATGAGCAGTTCTTC. This gives the protein CASSPEWSTYNEQFF.

The chain has TRBV6-6 and TRBJ2-7; 12 bases match TRBD1. There are 19 residues in the CDR3. Trimming at V came to 5 bases and at J to 6 bases, leaving 20 bases not matched to a gene. CDR1 and CDR2 (germline): MNHNY, SVGAGI (reference sequence). CDR3: CASSPLSGTGGWSLFEQYF. CDR3 sequence (DNA): TGTGCCAGCAGTCCCTTGAGTGGGACAGGGGGCTGGTCTCTTTTCGAGCAGTACTTC.